This T cell receptor (beta chain) was recovered during a study of blood T cell repertoires in COVID-19. In germline, CDR1 is SGHAT, CDR2 FQNNGV. The CDR3 runs 15 residues. J gave up 0 bases and V 4 bases, and 3 bases lay outside the gene matches. TCRdb's copy holds only in-frame clones and misses some; the assay was immunoSEQ multiplex PCR. The sample carries 63,000 or so clones, 88% recorded once. The chain joins TRBV11-2 to TRBJ2-1; TRBD2 matches 7 bases. Material for sequencing was peripheral blood. The sequence derives from a human donor in a cohort sampled during active COVID-19. The DNA of the CDR3 is TGTGCCAGCAGCTCCAGCGGGAACTCCTACAATGAGCAGTTCTTC. This gives the protein CASSSSGNSYNEQFF.